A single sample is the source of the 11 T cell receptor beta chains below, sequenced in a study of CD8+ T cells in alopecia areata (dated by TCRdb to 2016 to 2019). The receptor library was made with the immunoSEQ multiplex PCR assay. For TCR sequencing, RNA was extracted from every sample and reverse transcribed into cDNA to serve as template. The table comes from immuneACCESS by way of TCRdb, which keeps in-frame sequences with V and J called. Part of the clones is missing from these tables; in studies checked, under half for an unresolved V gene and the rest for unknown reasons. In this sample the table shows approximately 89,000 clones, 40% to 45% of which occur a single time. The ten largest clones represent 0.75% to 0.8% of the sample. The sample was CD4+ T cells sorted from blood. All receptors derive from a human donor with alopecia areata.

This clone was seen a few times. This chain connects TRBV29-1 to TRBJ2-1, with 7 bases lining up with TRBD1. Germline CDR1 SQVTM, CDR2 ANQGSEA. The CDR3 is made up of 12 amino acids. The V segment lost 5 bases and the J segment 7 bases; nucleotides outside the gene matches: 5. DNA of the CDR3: TGCAGCGTTCTTAGGGGGCTTAATGAGCAGTTCTTC. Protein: CSVLRGLNEQFF.

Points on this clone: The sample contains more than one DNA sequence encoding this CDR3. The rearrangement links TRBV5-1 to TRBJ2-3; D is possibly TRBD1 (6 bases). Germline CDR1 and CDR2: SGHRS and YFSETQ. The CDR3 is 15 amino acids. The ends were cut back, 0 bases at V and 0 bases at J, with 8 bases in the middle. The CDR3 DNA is TGCGCCAGCAGCTTGGTTCAGGGGAGCACAGATACGCAGTATTTT. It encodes CASSLVQGSTDTQYF. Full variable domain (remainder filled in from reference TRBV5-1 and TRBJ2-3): KAGVTQTPRYLIKTRGQQVTLSCSPISGHRSVSWYQQTPGQGLQFLFEYFSETQRNKGNFPGRFSGRQFSNSRSEMNVSTLELGDSALYLCASSLVQGSTDTQYFGPGTRLTVL.

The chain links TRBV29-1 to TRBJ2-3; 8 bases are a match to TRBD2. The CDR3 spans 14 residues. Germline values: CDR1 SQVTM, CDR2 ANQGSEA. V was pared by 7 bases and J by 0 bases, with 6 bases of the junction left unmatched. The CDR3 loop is CSARSSGSTDTQYF. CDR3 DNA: TGCAGCGCCCGTTCTAGCGGGAGCACAGATACGCAGTATTTT.

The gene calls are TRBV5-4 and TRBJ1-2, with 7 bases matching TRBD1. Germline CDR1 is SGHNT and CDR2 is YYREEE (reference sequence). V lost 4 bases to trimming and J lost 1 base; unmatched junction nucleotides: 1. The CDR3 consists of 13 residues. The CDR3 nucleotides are TGTGCCAGCAGCCAGGGGGGTAACTATGGCTACACCTTC. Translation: CASSQGGNYGYTF. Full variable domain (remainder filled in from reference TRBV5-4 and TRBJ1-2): ETGVTQSPTHLIKTRGQQVTLRCSSQSGHNTVSWYQQALGQGPQFIFQYYREEENGRGNFPPRFSGLQFPNYSSELNVNALELDDSALYLCASSQGGNYGYTFGSGTRLTVV.

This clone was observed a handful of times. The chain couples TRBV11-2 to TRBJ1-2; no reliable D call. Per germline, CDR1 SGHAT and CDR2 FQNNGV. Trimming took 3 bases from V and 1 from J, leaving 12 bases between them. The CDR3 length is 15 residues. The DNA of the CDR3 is TGTGCCAGCAGCTTCCCTGGACGGCGTAACTATGGCTACACCTTC. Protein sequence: CASSFPGRRNYGYTF.

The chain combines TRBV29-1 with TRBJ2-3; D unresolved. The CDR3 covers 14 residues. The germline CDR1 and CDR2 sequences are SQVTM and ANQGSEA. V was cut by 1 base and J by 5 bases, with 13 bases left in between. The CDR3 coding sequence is TGCAGCGTTGAAGCTCGGCAGCCGGGAGATACGCAGTATTTT. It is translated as CSVEARQPGDTQYF.

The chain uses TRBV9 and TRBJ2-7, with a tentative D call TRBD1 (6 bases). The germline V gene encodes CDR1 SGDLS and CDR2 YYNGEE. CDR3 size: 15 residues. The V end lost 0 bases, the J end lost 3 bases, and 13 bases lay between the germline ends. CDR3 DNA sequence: TGTGCCAGCAGCGTAGTAGGGGGAGACCTCTACGAGCAGTACTTC. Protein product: CASSVVGGDLYEQYF. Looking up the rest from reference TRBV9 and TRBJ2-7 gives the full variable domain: DSGVTQTPKHLITATGQRVTLRCSPRSGDLSVYWYQQSLDQGLQFLIQYYNGEERAKGNILERFSAQQFPDLHSELNLSSLELGDSALYFCASSVVGGDLYEQYFGPGTRLTVT.

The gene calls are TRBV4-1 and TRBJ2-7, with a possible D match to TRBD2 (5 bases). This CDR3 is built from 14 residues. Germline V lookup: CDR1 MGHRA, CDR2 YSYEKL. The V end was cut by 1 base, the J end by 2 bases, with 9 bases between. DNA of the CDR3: TGCGCCAGCAGCCAAGGGGGAGTGCCCTACGAGCAGTACTTC. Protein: CASSQGGVPYEQYF.

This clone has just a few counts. The chain's CDR3 is CASSLAAHNEQFF. In nucleotides, the CDR3 is TGTGCCAGCAGCTTGGCGGCACACAATGAGCAGTTCTTC. This chain connects TRBV7-2 to TRBJ2-1; no clear D. CDR1 is SGHTA, CDR2 FQGNSA, per germline. V was clipped by 3 bases and J by 5 bases, with 8 bases between them. The CDR3 extends over 13 amino acids.

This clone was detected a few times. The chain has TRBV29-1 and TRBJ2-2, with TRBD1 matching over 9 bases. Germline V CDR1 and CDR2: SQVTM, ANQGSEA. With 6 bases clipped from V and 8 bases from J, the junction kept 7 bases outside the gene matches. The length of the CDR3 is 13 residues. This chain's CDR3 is CSVQQGAAGELFF. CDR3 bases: TGCAGCGTACAACAGGGGGCAGCAGGGGAGCTGTTTTTT.

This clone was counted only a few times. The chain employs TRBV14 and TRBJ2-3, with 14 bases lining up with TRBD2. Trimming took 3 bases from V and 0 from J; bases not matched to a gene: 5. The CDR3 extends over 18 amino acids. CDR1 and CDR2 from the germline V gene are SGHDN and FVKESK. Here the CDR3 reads CASSHTRTSGGSTDTQYF. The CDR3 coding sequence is TGTGCCAGCAGCCACACTCGGACTAGCGGGGGGAGCACAGATACGCAGTATTTT.